What follows are 22 T cell receptor beta chains derived from one specimen sequenced in a study of Tregs in tolerant kidney transplant recipients (dated by TCRdb to about 2019). Receptors were amplified or captured by the immunoSEQ multiplex PCR assay. TCRdb took over this immuneACCESS table, retaining in-frame rearrangements with V and J assigned. Such tables are incomplete; in checked studies, under half of the missing clones stem from an unresolved V gene, and the remainder is unexplained. Within this sample are tens of thousands of clones, with more than 85% of them counted one time only. Of the sample, more than 1.5% is held by the ten largest clones. The transplants used related donors along with nonmyeloablative bone marrow transplantation, and in the human trials mixed chimerism was transient. Sequencing used CD4+ T cells from blood (PBMCs), obtained 12 months after the transplant. The receptors shown here come from a human patient who received a combined kidney and bone marrow transplant. After a transplant, some of the T cells may come from the graft donor.

J is TRBJ2-6 and V is TRBV4-1; 7 bases are a match to TRBD1. Germline loops: CDR1 MGHRA, CDR2 YSYEKL. V lost 3 bases to trimming and J lost 0 bases; unmatched junction nucleotides: 11. The CDR3 length is 19 residues. The CDR3 here is CASSHRTRGTDSGANVLTF. DNA for the CDR3: TGCGCCAGCAGCCACCGAACCAGGGGGACGGACTCTGGGGCCAACGTCCTGACTTTC.

The chain couples TRBV5-8 to TRBJ2-5, with D perhaps TRBD1 (5 bases). Trimming took off 2 bases at V and 2 bases at J, with 10 bases between the two ends. This CDR3 comprises 14 residues. Looked up from germline, CDR1 is SGHTS and CDR2 is YDEGEE. The CDR3 nucleotides read TGTGCCAGCAGCTTACAGGTTATACAAGAGACCCAGTACTTC. Amino acids: CASSLQVIQETQYF.

This chain connects TRBV5-4 to TRBJ2-3; D unresolved. Between the trimmed V and J ends, which lost 0 bases and 1 base, there was a span of 6 bases. The CDR3 is 14 residues long. The germline gives CDR1 SGHNT, CDR2 YYREEE (reference sequence). Here the CDR3 reads CASSLVSGTDTQYF. The CDR3 coding sequence is TGTGCCAGCAGCTTGGTCTCGGGCACAGATACGCAGTATTTT.

The genes are TRBV2 and TRBJ2-5; 8 nucleotides align to TRBD2. Germline V gene sequence: CDR1 SNHLY, CDR2 FYNNEI. V was clipped by 6 bases and J by 5 bases; unmatched bases: 11. The CDR3 is 15 amino acids. CDR3 residues: CASSAMTSARETQYF. In nucleotides, the CDR3 is TGTGCCAGCAGCGCCATGACTAGCGCGAGGGAGACCCAGTACTTC.

The V call is TRBV11-3, the J call TRBJ2-1, with 11 nucleotides matching TRBD1. The V and J ends lost 3 bases and 11 bases, in that order; junction bases with no gene match: 3. Germline V gene lookup returns CDR1 SGHNT and CDR2 YENEEA. CDR3 length: 13 residues. The CDR3 protein is CASSFGTGGKQFF. Here the CDR3 DNA reads TGTGCCAGCAGCTTTGGGACAGGGGGTAAGCAGTTCTTC.

The chain joins TRBV4-2 to TRBJ2-3, with TRBD2 matching over 9 bases. In germline, CDR1 is LGHNA, CDR2 YNFKEQ. V was clipped by 1 base and J by 4 bases; unmatched bases: 6. The CDR3 covers 16 residues. CDR3 in DNA: TGTGCCAGCAGCCAAGTCGGGCGGGGGGGTGCAGATACGCAGTATTTT. This encodes CASSQVGRGGADTQYF.

This clone was observed a single time. The same CDR3 is also encoded by other DNA sequences in this sample. V is TRBV27 and J is TRBJ1-6, with 9 bases identical to TRBD1. This CDR3 spans 14 amino acids. V gave up 5 bases and J gave up 10 bases; unmatched junction bases: 6. In germline, CDR1 is MNHEY, CDR2 SMNVEV (reference sequence). In DNA form, the CDR3 reads TGTGCCAGCAGTGCCACAGGGGGCTACTCACCCCTCCACTTT. Translating gives CASSATGGYSPLHF.

Turning to this clone: A junction boundary mismatches the germline segment, possibly from a read error. Other DNA sequences within the sample encode an identical CDR3. The chain uses TRBV9 and TRBJ1-6; maybe TRBD1 (6 bases). Germline assignment: CDR1 SGDLS and CDR2 YYNGEE. The CDR3 contains 15 residues. CDR3 DNA: TGTGCCAGCAGCGTAGGACAGGAGTATAATTCCCCCCTCCACTTT. Its translation is CASSVGQEYNSPLHF.

This chain joins TRBV27 and TRBJ1-5, with D perhaps TRBD1 (6 bases). The CDR3 runs 17 residues. The germline V gene has CDR1 MNHEY and CDR2 SMNVEV (reference sequence). Trimming removed 3 bases at V and 1 base at J, with 16 bases between. The CDR3 loop reads CASSFRGRGGSNQPQHF. In DNA form, the CDR3 reads TGTGCCAGCAGTTTCCGGGGGAGGGGGGGGAGCAATCAGCCCCAGCATTTT.

The CDR3 reads CASSLRGTEAFF. CDR3 sequence (DNA): TGTGCCAGCAGCTTGAGGGGGACTGAAGCTTTCTTT. The chain recombines TRBV5-4 with TRBJ1-1; perhaps TRBD1 as D (6 bases). Germline lookup yields CDR1 SGHNT and CDR2 YYREEE (reference sequence). Trimming pared 1 base from V and 5 bases from J, leaving 6 bases between. The CDR3 loop spans 12 amino acids.

The chain carries TRBV7-2 and TRBJ2-7, with 7 bases lining up with TRBD1. This CDR3 region has 14 residues. Per the germline V gene, CDR1 is SGHTA and CDR2 is FQGNSA. J lost 1 base, V lost 5 bases, and 5 bases had no gene match. The CDR3: CASSIRQGSYEQYF. CDR3 DNA: TGTGCCAGCAGCATTCGACAGGGATCCTACGAGCAGTACTTC.

In this sample, this clone turned up once. The CDR3 DNA is TGTGCCAGCAGCTTAGCCGGTGCCACGGAAGCTTTCTTT. Protein sequence: CASSLAGATEAFF. V and J are TRBV7-9 and TRBJ1-1; D gene uncertain. Germline CDR1 and CDR2: SEHNR and FQNEAQ (reference sequence). Trimming took 0 bases from V and 8 from J, leaving 10 bases between them. This CDR3 region has 13 residues.

The table lists this clone with a few counts. V and J are TRBV5-1 and TRBJ1-1; 8 bases map to TRBD1. The CDR3 has 15 amino acids. Germline assignment: CDR1 SGHRS and CDR2 YFSETQ. With V trimmed by 4 bases and J by 1 base, 6 bases remained unmatched. Written as DNA, the CDR3 is TGCGCCAGCAGCCGCACCGGGACAGGGAACACTGAAGCTTTCTTT. It specifies CASSRTGTGNTEAFF.

This clone was counted a single time. The chain links TRBV7-3 to TRBJ2-5; 7 nucleotides line up with TRBD1. The CDR3 is made up of 15 amino acids. Germline assignment: CDR1 SGHTA and CDR2 FQGTGA. Losses at the gene ends were 0 bases for V and 3 bases for J; bases not matched to a gene: 4. The CDR3 here is CASSLTPGTEETQYF. The CDR3 coding sequence is TGTGCCAGCAGCTTAACTCCCGGGACAGAAGAGACCCAGTACTTC.

This chain uses TRBV27 with TRBJ2-3; 8 bases are shared with TRBD1. V lost 5 bases, J lost 6 bases, and 4 bases stayed unmatched. Germline V gives CDR1 MNHEY, CDR2 SMNVEV (reference sequence). The CDR3 consists of 13 residues. Here the CDR3 DNA reads TGTGCCAGCAGTACAGGGGGTTCCGATACGCAGTATTTT. Protein: CASSTGGSDTQYF.

The chain is built from TRBV4-3 and TRBJ2-5, with TRBD1 matching 10 bases. Matching the DNA end better, TRBJ2-7 makes the J call doubtful. Germline CDR1 and CDR2: LGHNA and YSLEER. The CDR3 spans 14 residues. DNA of the CDR3: TGCGCCAGCAGCCCCCGGGACAGGGGCCTCGAGCAGTACTTC. Translation gives CASSPRDRGLEQYF.

The chain joins TRBV25-1 to TRBJ1-1; weak D call: TRBD1 (6 bases). The V and J ends lost 3 bases and 6 bases respectively, with 11 bases between them. The V gene's germline CDR1 is MGHDK and CDR2 SYGVNS. The CDR3 runs 13 residues. CDR3 nucleotide sequence: TGTGCCAGCAGTGAGCGACAGGACGCTGAAGCTTTCTTT. Protein sequence: CASSERQDAEAFF.

V is TRBV5-1 and J is TRBJ2-1, with TRBD1 matching over 8 bases. Germline CDR1 SGHRS, CDR2 YFSETQ. This CDR3 region has 15 residues. V dropped 1 base and J dropped 3; count of bases not matched to a gene: 3. In DNA form, the CDR3 reads TGCGCCAGCAGCTTGTATGGACAGGGCTACAATGAGCAGTTCTTC. It encodes CASSLYGQGYNEQFF. The full variable domain, in which reference TRBV5-1 and TRBJ2-1 provide the parts outside the CDR3, is KAGVTQTPRYLIKTRGQQVTLSCSPISGHRSVSWYQQTPGQGLQFLFEYFSETQRNKGNFPGRFSGRQFSNSRSEMNVSTLELGDSALYLCASSLYGQGYNEQFFGPGTRLTVL.

This chain connects TRBV5-1 to TRBJ1-2, with no clear D. The CDR3 extends over 16 amino acids. Germline CDR1 SGHRS, CDR2 YFSETQ. Trimming left V 0 bases short and J 3 bases short, with 15 bases between. The CDR3: CASSLVSARVDYGYTF. CDR3 bases: TGCGCCAGCAGCTTGGTATCGGCCCGGGTAGACTATGGCTACACCTTC.

The chain combines TRBV12-5 with TRBJ2-1, with no clear D. Deletions cut 5 bases from V and 6 bases from J, with 5 bases between. The CDR3 has 11 amino acids. Germline V gives CDR1 LGHNT, CDR2 FRNRAP. CDR3 coding DNA: TGTGCTAGTGGTCGAGTCAATGAGCAGTTCTTC. Its protein is CASGRVNEQFF.

The rearrangement uses TRBV27 and TRBJ2-7; 8 bases are a match to TRBD2. The CDR3 spans 15 residues. The V gene's germline CDR1 is MNHEY and CDR2 SMNVEV (reference sequence). Trimming at V came to 5 bases and at J to 4 bases, leaving 10 bases not matched to a gene. The CDR3 region has the DNA TGTGCCAGCAGTCCGACCCCCGGGACTAGTTACGAGCAGTACTTC. As protein: CASSPTPGTSYEQYF.

In its sample, this clone was seen once. The chain has TRBV10-3 and TRBJ1-5; perhaps TRBD1 as D (5 bases). There are 14 residues in the CDR3. Trimming removed 10 bases from V and 5 bases from J, with 18 bases in between. Germline V lookup: CDR1 ENHRY, CDR2 SYGVKD. Here the CDR3 DNA reads TGTGCCACCAACGATGGGGGGAGCTATCAGCCCCAGCATTTT. Protein: CATNDGGSYQPQHF.